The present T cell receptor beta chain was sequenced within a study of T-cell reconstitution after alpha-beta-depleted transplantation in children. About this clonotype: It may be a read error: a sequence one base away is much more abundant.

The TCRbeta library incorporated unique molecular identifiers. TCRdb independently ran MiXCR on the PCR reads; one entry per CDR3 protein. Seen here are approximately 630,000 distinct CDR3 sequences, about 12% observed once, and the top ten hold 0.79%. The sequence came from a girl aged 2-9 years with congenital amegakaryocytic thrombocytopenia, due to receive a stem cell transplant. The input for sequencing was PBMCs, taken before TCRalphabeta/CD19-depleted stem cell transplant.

The CDR3 protein is CASSLAPLPGPQETQYF. The DNA for the CDR3 is TGTGCCAGCAGCTTGGCCCCCCTGCCGGGTCCACAAGAGACCCAGTACTTC. V gene TRBV5-5 combines with J gene TRBJ2-5; D not resolved. Trimming removed 0 bases at V and 2 bases at J, with 17 bases between. This CDR3 contains 17 residues. Germline V lookup: CDR1 SGHKS, CDR2 YYEKEE (reference sequence).